This T cell receptor (beta chain) was captured by sequencing in a study of regulatory T cells in long-lasting Graves disease. Study overall: Graves' patients, diagnosed recently, had received antithyroid drugs under 3 months.

Through Arm-PCR of CDR3 regions and iRepertoire HTBI primers, TCR beta libraries were built. MiXCR was run by TCRdb on the multiplex PCR reads, yielding one entry per CDR3 protein. The sample lists 540,000 or so distinct CDR3 sequences; approximately 13% were seen once. This clonotype has a count of ten or more. The CDR3 covers 19 residues. CDR1 MNHEY and CDR2 SMNVEV come from the germline V gene (reference sequence). Trimming removed 4 bases from V and 8 bases from J; junction bases left unmatched: 21. Described time point: newly diagnosed GD, antithyroid drugs for less than 3 months. PBMC-extracted RNA yielded the TCR library. The same specimen was also included in a second study, on T cells in Graves' hyperthyroidism and ophthalmopathy. That work contributes: RT-PCR in the first round (using the HTBI primer set) targeted the TCR CDR3. Appearing also in blood were most of the thyroid clonotypes expanded above 0.001.

The sample consisted of peripheral blood mononuclear cells (PBMCs), taken at new diagnosis, from a patient treated with antithyroid drugs. This clonotype originated in a man in his thirties or forties with Graves disease. The rearrangement joins TRBV27 to TRBJ2-1; 9 bases line up with TRBD2. The CDR3 DNA follows: TGTGCCAGCAGTTCTATCGCCCCCCGGGCGGGAGGGAGGATAGATGAGCAGTTCTTC. This sequence encodes CASSSIAPRAGGRIDEQFF.